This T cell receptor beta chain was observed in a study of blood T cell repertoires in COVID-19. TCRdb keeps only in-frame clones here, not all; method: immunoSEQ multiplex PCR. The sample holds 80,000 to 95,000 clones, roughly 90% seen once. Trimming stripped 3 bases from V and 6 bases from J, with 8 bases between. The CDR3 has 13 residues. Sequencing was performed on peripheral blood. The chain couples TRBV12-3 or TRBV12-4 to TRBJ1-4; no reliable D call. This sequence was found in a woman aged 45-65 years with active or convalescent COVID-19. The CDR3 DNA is TGTGCCAGCAGTTTGGGGAGGCATGAAAAACTGTTTTTT. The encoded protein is CASSLGRHEKLFF.